Listed here are 12 T cell receptor beta chains from one sample, sequenced in a study of vaccination and CD4 T cells after COVID-19. Stated time point: late sampling 161 to 241 days after vaccination in three convalescent patients. TCRdb fed the PCR reads into MiXCR, producing one record per CDR3 protein. The sample shows 35,000 to 45,000 distinct CDR3 sequences, approximately 40% of them seen only once. The starting material was CD4+ T cells from blood, obtained about 7 months after SARS-CoV-2 vaccination. These receptors were taken from a human donor who had recovered from COVID-19.

CDR3 coding DNA: TGCAGTGCAGAAAGGGTGATCTACAATGAGCAGTTCTTC. Amino acid sequence: CSAERVIYNEQFF. This chain joins TRBV20-1 and TRBJ2-1; D gene uncertain. Germline lookup yields CDR1 DFQATT and CDR2 SNEGSKA (reference sequence). V was shortened by 6 bases and J by 3 bases, with 12 bases between the two germline ends. The CDR3 length is 13 residues.

The table lists this clonotype with a few counts. V is TRBV19 and J is TRBJ2-3; 9 bases line up with TRBD2. J lost 10 bases, V lost 5 bases, and 16 bases had no gene match. Germline CDR1 reads LNHDA; CDR2 reads SQIVND (reference sequence). This CDR3 has 16 amino acids. The CDR3 is CASSPAAAGGRGPQYF. CDR3 nucleotides: TGTGCCAGTAGTCCCGCCGCAGCGGGAGGCCGTGGGCCGCAGTATTTT.

The rearrangement uses TRBV7-9 and TRBJ2-1, with TRBD1 matching 7 bases. The CDR3 is 13 residues long. V lost 4 bases to trimming and J lost 4 bases; unmatched junction nucleotides: 1. The germline gives CDR1 SEHNR, CDR2 FQNEAQ (reference sequence). In DNA, the CDR3 is TGTGCCAGCAGCTGGGGACAGTACAATGAGCAGTTCTTC. Translated: CASSWGQYNEQFF.

V gene TRBV7-6 combines with J gene TRBJ2-3; 7 positions agree with TRBD2. V lost 2 bases to trimming and J lost 3 bases; unmatched junction nucleotides: 8. The V gene's germline CDR1 is SGHVS and CDR2 FNYEAQ. CDR3 length: 16 residues. The CDR3 nucleotides are TGTGCCAGCAGCTTATGGAGCGGGATGGGGACAGATACGCAGTATTTT. Protein product: CASSLWSGMGTDTQYF.

This clonotype appeared a few times. The chain has TRBV7-8 and TRBJ2-7; perhaps TRBD1 as D (6 bases). Germline assignment: CDR1 SGHVS and CDR2 FQNEAQ. V was shortened by 3 bases and J by 3 bases, with 12 bases between the two germline ends. The CDR3 spans 14 residues. The CDR3 is CASSFEDSFYEQYF. Written as DNA, the CDR3 is TGTGCCAGCAGCTTCGAGGACAGTTTCTACGAGCAGTACTTC.

Only a few counts were recorded for this clonotype. The CDR3 DNA reads as TGTGCCAGCACCACCCTTCCGTGGGGGGTCTATGGCTACACCTTC. Translating it yields CASTTLPWGVYGYTF. The J gene is TRBJ1-2, the V gene TRBV27, with D maybe TRBD1 (5 bases). Trimming removed 7 bases from V and 4 bases from J, with 19 bases in between. Germline V CDR1 and CDR2: MNHEY, SMNVEV (reference sequence). The CDR3 totals 15 residues.

The rearrangement joins TRBV6-5 to TRBJ2-1; D not certain. This CDR3 is 15 amino acids long. Trimming shortened V by 4 bases and J by 0 bases, and 10 bases separated the two germline ends. In germline, CDR1 is MNHEY, CDR2 SVGAGI. The CDR3 here is CASSSLINSYNEQFF. The CDR3 region has the DNA TGTGCCAGCAGTTCCCTCATAAACTCCTACAATGAGCAGTTCTTC.

This clonotype was counted between two and nine times. The chain joins TRBV20-1 to TRBJ2-7; D is undetermined. The V end was cut by 5 bases, the J end by 4 bases, with 12 bases between. The germline V gene encodes CDR1 DFQATT and CDR2 SNEGSKA (reference sequence). CDR3 length: 12 amino acids. The CDR3, as DNA: TGCAGTGCTCCATCCTCGCGTTACGAGCAGTACTTC. This gives the protein CSAPSSRYEQYF.

This clonotype has just a few counts. The chain employs TRBV20-1 and TRBJ1-2; D perhaps matches TRBD1 (5 bases). The CDR3 extends over 15 amino acids. Germline values: CDR1 DFQATT, CDR2 SNEGSKA (reference sequence). Deletions cut 6 bases from V and 4 bases from J, with 21 bases between. In nucleotides, the CDR3 is TGCAGTGCGCCTAGTAGTCCCATGAGGGGCTATGGCTACACCTTC. As protein: CSAPSSPMRGYGYTF.

This chain joins TRBV20-1 and TRBJ1-1, with D possibly matching TRBD1 (6 bases). The CDR3 runs 18 residues. V lost 0 bases and J 1 base, leaving 21 bases between the germline ends. Germline-derived CDR1 and CDR2 are DFQATT and SNEGSKA (reference sequence). This CDR3 is CSARDSPEQGQENTEAFF. DNA for the CDR3: TGCAGTGCTAGAGATTCCCCGGAACAGGGACAAGAGAACACTGAAGCTTTCTTT.

This sequence joins TRBV6-1 and TRBJ2-7, with TRBD1 identical over 7 bases. This CDR3 has 14 residues. The V gene end was trimmed by 7 bases and the J gene end by 2 bases; junction bases not matched to a gene: 8. Germline CDR1 and CDR2: MNHNS and SASEGT. The CDR3 region is CASITGTDTYEQYF. DNA for the CDR3: TGTGCCAGCATCACCGGGACAGATACCTACGAGCAGTACTTC.

The V and J genes are TRBV20-1 and TRBJ1-1, with D unclear. Looked up from germline, CDR1 is DFQATT and CDR2 is SNEGSKA (reference sequence). V lost 3 bases, J lost 6 bases, and 14 bases lay in between. The CDR3 has 13 amino acids. The CDR3 sequence: CSARQRNGAEAFF. In nucleotides, the CDR3 is TGCAGTGCTAGGCAGCGGAACGGGGCTGAAGCTTTCTTT.